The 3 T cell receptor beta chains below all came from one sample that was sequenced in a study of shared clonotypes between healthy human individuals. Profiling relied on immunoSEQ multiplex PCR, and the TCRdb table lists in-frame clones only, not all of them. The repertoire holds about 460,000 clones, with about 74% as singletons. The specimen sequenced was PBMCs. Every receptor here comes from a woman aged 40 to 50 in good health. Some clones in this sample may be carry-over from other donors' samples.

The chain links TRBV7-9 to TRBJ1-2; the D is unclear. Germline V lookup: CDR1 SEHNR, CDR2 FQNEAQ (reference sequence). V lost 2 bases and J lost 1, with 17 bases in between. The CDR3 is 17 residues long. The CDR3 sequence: CASSLKKWVRLNYGYTF. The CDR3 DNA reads TGTGCCAGCAGCTTAAAAAAATGGGTTCGGCTTAACTATGGCTACACCTTC.

The CDR3 is CASSLAPTSTGELFF. In nucleotides, the CDR3 is TGTGCCAGCAGCTTAGCGCCGACTAGCACCGGGGAGCTGTTTTTT. The chain uses TRBV7-2 and TRBJ2-2; perhaps TRBD2 as D (6 bases). V was pared by 0 bases and J by 4 bases, with 9 bases between. The CDR3 covers 15 residues. Germline V gene data show CDR1 as SGHTA and CDR2 as FQGNSA.

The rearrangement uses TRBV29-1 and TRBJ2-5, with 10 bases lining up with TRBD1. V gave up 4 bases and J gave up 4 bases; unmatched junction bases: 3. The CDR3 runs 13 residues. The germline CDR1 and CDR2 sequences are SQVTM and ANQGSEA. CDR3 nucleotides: TGCAGCGTTGGCCGACAGGGGGCAGAGACCCAGTACTTC. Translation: CSVGRQGAETQYF. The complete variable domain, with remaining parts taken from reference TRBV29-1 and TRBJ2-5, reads SAVISQKPSRDICQRGTSLTIQCQVDSQVTMMFWYRQQPGQSLTLIATANQGSEATYESGFVIDKFPISRPNLTFSTLTVSNMSPEDSSIYLCSVGRQGAETQYFGPGTRLLVL.